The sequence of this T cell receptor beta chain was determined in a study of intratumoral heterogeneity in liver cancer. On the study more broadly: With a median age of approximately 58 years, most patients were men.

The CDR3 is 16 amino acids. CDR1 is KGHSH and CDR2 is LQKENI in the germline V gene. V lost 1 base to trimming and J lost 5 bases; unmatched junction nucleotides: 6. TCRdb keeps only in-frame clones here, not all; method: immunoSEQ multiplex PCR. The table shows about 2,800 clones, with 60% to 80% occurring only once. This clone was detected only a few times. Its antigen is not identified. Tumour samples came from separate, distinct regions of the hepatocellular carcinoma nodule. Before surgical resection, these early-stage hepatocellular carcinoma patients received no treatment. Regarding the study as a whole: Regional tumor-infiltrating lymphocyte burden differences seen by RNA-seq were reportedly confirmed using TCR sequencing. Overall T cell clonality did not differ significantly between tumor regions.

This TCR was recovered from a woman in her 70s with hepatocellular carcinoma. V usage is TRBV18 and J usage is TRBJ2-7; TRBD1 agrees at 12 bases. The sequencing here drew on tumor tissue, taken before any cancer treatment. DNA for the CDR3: TGTGCCAGCTCACCACGGGGACAGGGGGCTTCGCACGAGCAGTACTTC. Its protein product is CASSPRGQGASHEQYF.